The clone carrying this T cell receptor (beta chain) was counted only a few times. Antigen unknown. At one end, the junction sequence differs from germline, possibly due to a read error. Amplification of the TCR beta CDR3 regions used RNA transcripts (as template). First-round RT-PCR used HTBI primers; second-round multiplex PCR followed. MiXCR was run by TCRdb on the multiplex PCR reads, yielding one entry per CDR3 protein. Of roughly 420,000 distinct CDR3 sequences listed, 21% are singletons. Clinical symptoms and serum thyroxine were used for diagnosis; TRAb, thyroid ultrasound and orbital computed tomography were also relied on. This CDR3 is built from 17 residues. The source of the sample is a study of Graves' ophthalmopathy and Graves' hyperthyroidism. General study points: Among expanded thyroid clonotypes above 0.001 frequency, most also occurred in blood.

The source is a woman under 30 with stable Graves' hyperthyroidism. The chain carries TRBV12-3 or TRBV12-4 and TRBJ2-7; 7 bases are shared with TRBD1. The sequenced sample was peripheral blood. CDR3 amino acids: CACRSGALDRAAYEQYF. CDR3 DNA: TGTGCCTGCAGATCTGGAGCTTTAGACAGGGCGGCCTACGAGCAGTACTTC.